This T cell receptor (beta chain) was identified in a study of metastatic and nonmetastatic thyroid tumors. Study details: Repertoire data that came from the blood and tumor or nodule tissue of malignant and benign thyroid patients were compared.

Notes on the study in general: The reported finding was significantly higher TCR beta diversity in malignant thyroid tumors relative to benign nodules, in blood and tumor.

Nobody among the patients had been given any treatment before thyroid surgery. There are many counts of this clone. What it binds is not known. CDR3 length equals 17 residues. CDR1 is KGHDR, CDR2 SFDVKD, per germline. V was trimmed by 3 bases and J by 7 bases, leaving 21 bases between them. Authors' processing steps: Between-group CDR3 differences, defined by clinicopathological status, yielded a distant-metastasis classifier for papillary thyroid cancer. TCRdb used MiXCR to call clones anew from the PCR reads. The V and J calls reflect TCRdb's pipeline rather than the authors' work. The sample has 84,000 or so clones; roughly 8.6% are singletons.

The chain uses TRBV24-1 and TRBJ2-1; possible D gene TRBD2, 5 bases. This receptor was obtained from a female donor with papillary thyroid cancer or a benign thyroid nodule (not recorded which). Some clones in this sample may be carry-over from other donors' samples. Sequencing was carried out using blood. The CDR3 DNA is TGTGCCACCAGTGATACCCTTTCCACGGGGATTCGGAATGAGCAGTTCTTC. Translation gives CATSDTLSTGIRNEQFF.